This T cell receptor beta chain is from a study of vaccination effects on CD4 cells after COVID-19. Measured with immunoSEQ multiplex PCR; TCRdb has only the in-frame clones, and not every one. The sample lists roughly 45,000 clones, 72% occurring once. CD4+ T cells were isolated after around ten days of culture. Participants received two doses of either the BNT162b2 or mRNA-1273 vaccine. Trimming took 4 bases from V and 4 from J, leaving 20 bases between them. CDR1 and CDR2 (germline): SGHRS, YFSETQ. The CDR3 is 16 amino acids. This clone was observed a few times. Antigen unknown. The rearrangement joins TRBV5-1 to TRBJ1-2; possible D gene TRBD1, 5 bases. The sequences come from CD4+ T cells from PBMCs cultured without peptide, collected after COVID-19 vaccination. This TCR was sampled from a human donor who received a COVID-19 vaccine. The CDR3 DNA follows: TGCGCCAGCAGCACCGGGGACGCCGGTGGGAGCTATGGCTACACCTTC. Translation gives CASSTGDAGGSYGYTF.